The 25 T cell receptor beta chains reported below all come from one sample, sequenced in a study of CD4 T cells in relation to SARS-CoV-2 and coronaviruses. These receptors' antigens are unknown. Sequencing was performed with immunoSEQ multiplex PCR; in TCRdb, only in-frame clones are kept and a portion is missing. This sample has 24,000 or so clones, with 75% to 85% found just once. Unexposed donor CD4+ T cells date from about 2011-2018, before the COVID-19 pandemic. Isolation of CD4+ T cells took place after about 9 days in culture. Specimen: CD4+ T cells from PBMCs, cultured in vitro. The receptors here all came from a human donor in good health.

CDR3 amino acids: CAWGPGQEIEAFF. CDR3 nucleotide sequence: TGTGCCTGGGGGCCGGGACAGGAGATTGAAGCTTTCTTT. The chain links TRBV30 to TRBJ1-1; 8 bases match TRBD1. Germline CDR1 is GTSNPN and CDR2 is SVGIG (reference sequence). Trimming took 5 bases from V and 7 from J; bases not matched to a gene: 9. The CDR3 length is 13 residues.

J is TRBJ2-5 and V is TRBV25-1; TRBD1 agrees at 10 bases. The CDR3 contains 14 residues. The V gene's germline CDR1 is MGHDK and CDR2 SYGVNS. V shed 3 bases, J shed 7 bases, and the junction held 5 bases outside the gene matches. This CDR3 reads CASSDPTGGPTQYF. In DNA, the CDR3 is TGTGCCAGCAGTGACCCGACAGGGGGCCCGACCCAGTACTTC.

This chain joins TRBV3-1 (or the pseudogene TRBV3-2) and TRBJ1-6, with D maybe TRBD1 (6 bases). Germline assignment: CDR1 LGHDT and CDR2 YNNKEL (reference sequence). With 3 bases removed from V and 10 bases from J, the gap between germline ends came to 13 bases. The CDR3 length is 14 residues. The chain's CDR3 is CASSQHRVGSPLHF. The CDR3 DNA is TGTGCCAGCAGCCAGCACAGGGTTGGGTCACCCCTCCACTTT.

With respect to this clone: A junction end diverges from the germline sequence, so it may reflect a read error. The V gene is TRBV29-1, the J gene TRBJ1-1; the D is unclear. The V gene's germline CDR1 is SQVTM and CDR2 ANQGSEA. There are 11 residues in the CDR3. DNA of the CDR3: TGCAGCGTCCTTTCTTCTCGGCGGGGTATCTTT. Its protein product is CSVLSSRRGIF. The full variable domain, with the rest looked up from reference TRBV29-1 and TRBJ1-1, is SAVISQKPSRDICQRGTSLTIQCQVDSQVTMMFWYRQQPGQSLTLIATANQGSEATYESGFVIDKFPISRPNLTFSTLTVSNMSPEDSSIYLCSVLSSRRGIFGQGTRLTVV.

The genes are TRBV6-6 and TRBJ2-1; TRBD1 is a possible D gene (5 bases). The germline gives CDR1 MNHNY, CDR2 SVGAGI (reference sequence). V was cut by 7 bases and J by 2 bases, with 15 bases left in between. This CDR3 comprises 15 residues. CDR3 in amino acids: CASTPVGPAYNEQFF. In DNA, the CDR3 is TGTGCCAGCACCCCGGTGGGGCCCGCCTACAATGAGCAGTTCTTC.

The chain combines TRBV2 with TRBJ2-3, with TRBD2 matching 10 bases. The V and J ends lost 8 bases and 0 bases, in that order; junction bases with no gene match: 5. Germline V lookup: CDR1 SNHLY, CDR2 FYNNEI. The CDR3 runs to 15 residues. The chain's CDR3 is CASVRTSGSTDTQYF. As DNA, the CDR3 is TGTGCCAGCGTGAGGACTAGCGGAAGCACAGATACGCAGTATTTT.

This clone was seen once. The genes are TRBV11-2 and TRBJ2-3; 8 nucleotides agree with TRBD1. V lost 2 bases and J lost 3; bases outside the gene matches: 7. The CDR3 is 16 amino acids. Germline-derived CDR1 and CDR2 are SGHAT and FQNNGV. CDR3 sequence reads: CASSLSGGLGTDTQYF. Written as DNA, the CDR3 is TGTGCCAGCAGCTTATCAGGGGGCTTGGGGACAGATACGCAGTATTTT.

The gene calls are TRBV6-4 and TRBJ2-2; 9 bases line up with TRBD1. Germline V lookup: CDR1 MRHNA, CDR2 SNTAGT. The J segment lost 2 bases and the V segment lost 5 bases, leaving 6 bases of the junction unmatched. The CDR3 contains 16 residues. CDR3 bases: TGTGCCAGCAGTAAAGGGACAGGGAGAAACACCGGGGAGCTGTTTTTT. It translates to CASSKGTGRNTGELFF.

The chain recombines TRBV2 with TRBJ2-3, with 7 bases fitting TRBD1. The CDR3 length is 16 residues. Trimming took 5 bases from V and 5 from J; bases not matched to a gene: 13. Germline V CDR1 and CDR2: SNHLY, FYNNEI. CDR3 amino acids: CASSLQGTAARDTQYF. In nucleotides, the CDR3 is TGTGCCAGCAGTCTACAGGGGACCGCGGCACGAGATACGCAGTATTTT.

The sample holds one count of this clone. The chain is built from TRBV10-3 and TRBJ1-1, with TRBD1 identical over 7 bases. The CDR3 length is 12 residues. CDR1 is ENHRY, CDR2 SYGVKD, per germline. The ends lost 6 bases at V and 5 bases at J; junction bases unmatched: 3. CDR3: CAIRTGETEAFF. The CDR3 nucleotides read TGTGCCATCAGAACAGGGGAAACTGAAGCTTTCTTT.

The chain couples TRBV12-1 to TRBJ2-1; the D call TRBD1 from the table was never checked on the DNA. TRBV12-1 is a known pseudogene. This CDR3 has 15 residues. CDR3 in amino acids: CASSAGQGKNNEQFF. The CDR3, as DNA: TGTGCCAGCAGCGCAGGACAGGGGAAGAACAATGAGCAGTTCTTC.

This clone was found a few times. The chain uses TRBV18 and TRBJ1-5; 8 bases match TRBD1. Germline CDR1 KGHSH, CDR2 LQKENI. The V and J ends lost 5 bases and 6 bases, in that order; junction bases with no gene match: 9. This CDR3 contains 15 residues. The CDR3 here is CASSNDRGRPQPQHF. CDR3 nucleotide sequence: TGTGCCAGCTCAAACGACAGGGGAAGGCCTCAGCCCCAGCATTTT.

The V call is TRBV6-2 or TRBV6-3, the J call TRBJ1-5, with a tentative D call TRBD1 (6 bases). With 5 bases removed from V and 2 bases from J, the gap between germline ends came to 13 bases. The germline CDR1 and CDR2 sequences are MNHEY and SVGEGT. The CDR3 extends over 15 amino acids. The CDR3 sequence: CASSRSRQGNQPQHF. CDR3 nucleotide sequence: TGTGCCAGCAGTCGATCAAGACAGGGCAATCAGCCCCAGCATTTT.

This sequence joins TRBV7-2 and TRBJ2-5; the D is unclear. CDR1 SGHTA and CDR2 FQGNSA come from the germline V gene. There are 12 residues in the CDR3. V was clipped by 4 bases and J by 0 bases, with 3 bases between them. CDR3 sequence (DNA): TGTGCCAGCAGCTGGTACCAAGAGACCCAGTACTTC. Protein: CASSWYQETQYF.

The chain combines TRBV6-1 with TRBJ1-1, with a possible D match to TRBD1 (5 bases). The ends were cut back, 1 base at V and 5 bases at J, with 8 bases in the middle. The CDR3 is made up of 13 amino acids. Germline loops: CDR1 MNHNS, CDR2 SASEGT. Here the CDR3 reads CASSEEGRTEAFF. The DNA of the CDR3 is TGTGCCAGCAGTGAAGAGGGGAGGACTGAAGCTTTCTTT.

This clone occurred once. CDR3 DNA sequence: TGTGCCAGCGTGGACGGGGGGGGGCGCACAGATACGCAGTATTTT. Protein sequence: CASVDGGGRTDTQYF. V is TRBV6-5 and J is TRBJ2-3; 8 nucleotides line up with TRBD2. The germline CDR1 and CDR2 sequences are MNHEY and SVGAGI. The V gene end was trimmed by 8 bases and the J gene end by 1 base; junction bases not matched to a gene: 8. The CDR3 runs to 15 residues.

V usage is TRBV4-3 and J usage is TRBJ2-5; 9 nucleotides align to TRBD2. The CDR3 covers 17 residues. V shed 1 base and J 5 bases; nucleotides not matched to a gene: 11. Per germline, CDR1 LGHNA and CDR2 YSLEER. CDR3 residues: CASSQGLTAGGPETQYF. The CDR3 DNA reads TGCGCCAGCAGCCAAGGCTTGACGGCGGGGGGGCCGGAGACCCAGTACTTC.

The genes are TRBV5-1 and TRBJ1-1, with a tentative D call TRBD1 (5 bases). The CDR3 totals 15 residues. V was shortened by 5 bases and J by 0 bases, with 14 bases between the two germline ends. CDR1 is SGHRS, CDR2 YFSETQ, per germline. The CDR3 DNA follows: TGCGCCAGCAGTCGGGACGGCCACATGAACACTGAAGCTTTCTTT. Amino acid sequence: CASSRDGHMNTEAFF.

The chain employs TRBV5-1 and TRBJ1-3; 7 nucleotides align to TRBD1. The CDR3 length is 15 residues. Germline trimming cut 4 bases from V and 4 bases from J; bases unmatched to any gene: 8. Germline V gene data show CDR1 as SGHRS and CDR2 as YFSETQ. For the CDR3, the DNA is TGCGCCAGCAGCAGAGAGGGGGCGTCCGGAAACACCATATATTTT. Amino acids: CASSREGASGNTIYF.

With regard to this clone: The junction does not match germline at one end; this may be a read error. V is TRBV7-7 and J is TRBJ2-1; unclear D gene. The CDR3 is 14 residues long. The germline V gene has CDR1 SSHAT and CDR2 FNYEAQ (reference sequence). The CDR3 DNA reads as TGTGCTAGCAGCTTGGGAACTTCGAACAATGAGCAGTTCTTC. Translated: CASSLGTSNNEQFF. The whole variable domain, remainder taken from reference TRBV7-7 and TRBJ2-1, is GAGVSQSPRYKVTKRGQDVTLRCDPISSHATLYWYQQALGQGPEFLTYFNYEAQPDKSGLPSDRFSAERPEGSISTLTIQRTEQRDSAMYRCASSLGTSNNEQFFGPGTRLTVL.

V usage is TRBV18 and J usage is TRBJ1-5; unclear D gene. The germline CDR1 and CDR2 sequences are KGHSH and LQKENI. This CDR3 spans 13 amino acids. Trimming left V 2 bases short and J 5 bases short, with 7 bases between. CDR3 sequence reads: CASSPDQDQPQHF. The DNA for the CDR3 is TGTGCCAGCTCACCAGATCAAGATCAGCCCCAGCATTTT.

The chain combines TRBV7-2 with TRBJ1-3; possibly TRBD1 for D (5 bases). This CDR3 comprises 18 residues. Between the trimmed V and J ends, which lost 5 bases and 4 bases, there was a span of 24 bases. Germline V gene lookup returns CDR1 SGHTA and CDR2 FQGNSA. CDR3: CASSPQPSSGIEGNTIYF. CDR3 DNA: TGTGCCAGCAGCCCACAACCCTCATCAGGGATCGAAGGAAACACCATATATTTT.

V usage is TRBV6-5 and J usage is TRBJ2-7; tentatively, D is TRBD1 (6 bases). This CDR3 has 13 amino acids. The ends were cut back, 2 bases at V and 3 bases at J, with 8 bases in the middle. Germline V gives CDR1 MNHEY, CDR2 SVGAGI. The CDR3 here is CASSYGQNYEQYF. The CDR3 DNA reads TGTGCCAGCAGTTACGGACAGAACTACGAGCAGTACTTC.

The chain combines TRBV6-1 with TRBJ1-6; D unclear. The CDR3 extends over 17 amino acids. Trimming stripped 4 bases from V and 1 base from J, with 14 bases between. The germline CDR1 and CDR2 sequences are MNHNS and SASEGT. The CDR3 here is CASSGQLRSSYNSPLHF. The CDR3, as DNA: TGTGCCAGCAGTGGGCAGCTGCGGAGTTCCTATAATTCACCCCTCCACTTT.

The CDR3 DNA follows: TGTGCCAGCAGCCCTTTAGAATCCACCTACGAGCAGTACTTC. Protein: CASSPLESTYEQYF. The chain recombines TRBV7-2 with TRBJ2-7, with D unresolved. V dropped 5 bases and J dropped 2 bases, with 13 bases sitting between them. The CDR3 loop spans 14 amino acids. Per the germline V gene, CDR1 is SGHTA and CDR2 is FQGNSA.